Sequencing of this TCR beta chain was carried out in a study of blood T cell repertoires in COVID-19 (dated by TCRdb to the early 2020s). Study-level background: Collaborator samples came from the United States, Italy and Spain and covered acute and convalescent phases of COVID-19. The samples were drawn from two sources: the first 160 participants of the ongoing ImmuneRACE study, and 1,000 to 1,500 subjects contributed by 6 global collaborators. Sample metadata almost always included a de-identified subject ID, COVID-19 status, age in years and sex. The material from the prospective study consisted of cDNA or gDNA derived from T cells, B-cell-depleted T cells, or PBMCs. HLA class I and class II types, where available, came from metadata supplied by the sample provider rather than from assay-based typing. The repertoires were made available in a free public database intended to serve as a resource for research on the immune response to SARS-CoV-2. Subjects who had been exposed to COVID-19, were actively infected with it, or had recovered from it provided the deeply sampled blood TCRbeta repertoires that made up the dataset.

Trimming costs V 11 bases and J 6 bases, and their ends lie 18 bases apart. CDR1 and CDR2 (MGHDK, SYGVNS) derive from the germline V gene. The CDR3 measures 13 amino acids from cysteine to phenylalanine. Left in the record is the CDR3 DNA by itself, 39 bases read in frame from the first base. Comment on this clone: Its cognate antigen has yet to be identified. Base qualities are not provided; no much larger clone lies one nucleotide away.

Overall study outcomes, separate from this receptor: The amount of clinical and demographic metadata varied by source and participant and was provided uncurated.

At one collaborating source in Seattle, patients were enrolled during active infection and were followed longitudinally through the course of disease. Collaborating institutions collected whole blood in K2EDTA tubes following their own protocols. For TCRbeta analysis, collaborators shipped samples in one of three forms: frozen whole blood, isolated PBMCs, or DNA extracted from either of those sample types. TCRbeta CDR3 regions were amplified from genomic DNA by means of the immunoSEQ Assay, a bias-controlled multiplex PCR. The source study handled its data this way. Nucleated cell counts per sample were estimated from amplification of reference gene primers within the assay. To quantify the absolute abundance of each unique TCRbeta CDR3 rearrangement, sequence reads were collapsed and filtered. For each sample, productive Simpson clonality was calculated by taking the square root of Simpson's diversity index across productive rearrangements. The table was pulled from immuneACCESS by TCRdb, which kept in-frame rearrangements only. Such tables lose some clones; where checked, under half of the loss comes from unresolved V genes, and the rest has no known cause. V and J calls and clone size are copied from that table; D and trimming were computed from the DNA. This sample is represented by about 160,000 clones; around 93% of them were singletons. 4.8% of the sample is taken by the ten largest.

The source material was peripheral blood. The sequence was collected from a man aged 30-40 years with COVID-19, enrolled during active disease. The chain is made from TRBV25-1 and TRBJ2-3; a weak D assignment points to TRBD2 (6 bases agree). The CDR3 has the sequence CAAGTFGGDTQYF. The nucleotide sequence is given as TGTGCCGCCGGGACGTTCGGAGGGGATACGCAGTATTTT.